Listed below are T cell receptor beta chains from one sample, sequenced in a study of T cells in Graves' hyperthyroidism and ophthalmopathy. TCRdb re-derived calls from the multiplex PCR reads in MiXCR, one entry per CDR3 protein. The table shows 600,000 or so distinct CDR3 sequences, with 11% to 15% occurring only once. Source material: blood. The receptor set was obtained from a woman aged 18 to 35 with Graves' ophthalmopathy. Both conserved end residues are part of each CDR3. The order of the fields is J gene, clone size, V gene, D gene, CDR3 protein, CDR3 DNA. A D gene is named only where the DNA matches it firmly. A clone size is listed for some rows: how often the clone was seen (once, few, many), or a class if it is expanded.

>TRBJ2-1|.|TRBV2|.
CASRSREFYNEQFF
TGTGCCAGCAGGAGCAGGGAGTTCTACAATGAGCAGTTCTTC
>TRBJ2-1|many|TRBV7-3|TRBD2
CASSFQRGSYNEQFF
TGTGCCAGCAGCTTCCAGCGGGGCTCCTACAATGAGCAGTTCTTC
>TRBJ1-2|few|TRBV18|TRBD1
CASSRGQGENYGYTF
TGTGCCAGCTCACGCGGACAGGGGGAGAACTATGGCTACACCTTC
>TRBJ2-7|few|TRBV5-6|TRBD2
CASSLGARGRYYEQYF
TGTGCCAGCAGCTTGGGGGCACGCGGGAGATACTACGAGCAGTACTTC
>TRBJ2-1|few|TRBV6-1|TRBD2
CASKGLAGPNEQFF
TGTGCCAGCAAGGGACTAGCGGGCCCTAATGAGCAGTTCTTC
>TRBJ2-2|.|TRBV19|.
CATRRVNTGELFF
TGTGCCACGAGACGGGTGAACACCGGGGAGCTGTTTTTT
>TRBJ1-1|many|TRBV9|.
CASSEPGANTEAFF
TGTGCCAGCAGCGAGCCCGGGGCGAACACTGAAGCTTTCTTT
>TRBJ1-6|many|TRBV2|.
CAAGGNPHSPLHF
TGTGCGGCCGGTGGGAACCCACATTCACCCCTCCACTTT
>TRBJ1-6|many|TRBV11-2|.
CASSLKDWAHSPLHF
TGTGCCAGCAGCTTAAAGGACTGGGCACATTCACCCCTCCACTTT
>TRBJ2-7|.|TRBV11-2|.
CASSTGRSNSYEQYF
TGTGCCAGCAGCACGGGCAGGAGCAACTCCTACGAGCAGTACTTC
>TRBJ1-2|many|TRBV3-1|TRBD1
CASSTQRGPYTF
TGTGCCAGCAGCACGCAGAGGGGGCCCTACACCTTC
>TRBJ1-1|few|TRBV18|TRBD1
CASSPGTVDEAFF
TGTGCCAGCTCACCGGGGACAGTCGACGAAGCTTTCTTT
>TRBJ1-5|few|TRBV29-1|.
CSVLQGTGQPQHF
TGCAGCGTTTTACAGGGTACCGGTCAGCCCCAGCATTTT
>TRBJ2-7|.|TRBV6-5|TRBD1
CASSSSLRGKPYEQYF
TGTGCCAGCAGTTCCTCCCTCAGGGGGAAGCCCTACGAGCAGTACTTC
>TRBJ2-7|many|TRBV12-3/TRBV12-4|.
CASRQTPGRLFEQYF
TGTGCCAGCAGGCAAACCCCCGGGCGTCTTTTCGAGCAGTACTTC
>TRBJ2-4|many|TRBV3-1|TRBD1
CASSQGTGATKNIQYF
TGTGCCAGCAGCCAAGGGACAGGGGCAACCAAAAACATTCAGTACTTC
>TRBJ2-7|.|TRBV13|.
CASSPPGPISYEQYF
TGTGCCAGCAGCCCTCCGGGACCGATCTCCTACGAGCAGTACTTC
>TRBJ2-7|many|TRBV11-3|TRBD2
CASSTNRLAGEQYF
TGTGCCAGCAGCACCAACCGACTAGCGGGAGAGCAGTACTTC
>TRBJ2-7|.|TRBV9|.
CARGPVGGEQYF
TGTGCCAGGGGACCCGTGGGGGGAGAGCAGTACTTC
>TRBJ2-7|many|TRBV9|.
CASSERWFLCEQYF
TGTGCCAGCAGCGAACGTTGGTTTCTCTGCGAGCAGTACTTC
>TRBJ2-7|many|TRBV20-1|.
CSAPADSGTSYEQYF
TGCAGTGCTCCTGCGGATAGCGGAACATCCTACGAGCAGTACTTC
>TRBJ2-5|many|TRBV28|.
CASSHPRAGEGGETQYF
TGTGCCAGCAGTCACCCCCGCGCGGGAGAAGGGGGCGAGACCCAGTACTTC
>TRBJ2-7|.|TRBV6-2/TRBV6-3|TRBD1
CASSPGQGLQQYF
TGTGCCAGCAGCCCGGGACAGGGCCTCCAGCAGTACTTC
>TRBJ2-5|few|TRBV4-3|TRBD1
CASSPTMGTETTQYF
TGCGCCAGCAGCCCCACCATGGGGACAGAGACGACCCAGTACTTC
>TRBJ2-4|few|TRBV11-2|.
CASSLANSVNRYF
TGTGCCAGCAGCTTAGCAAACAGTGTCAATCGGTACTTC
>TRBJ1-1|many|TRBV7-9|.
CASSLASQATEAFF
TGTGCCAGCAGCTTAGCGTCACAAGCCACTGAAGCTTTCTTT
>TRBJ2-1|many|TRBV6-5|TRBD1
CASSYPGTGPSYNEQFF
TGTGCCAGCAGTTACCCCGGGACAGGTCCAAGTTACAATGAGCAGTTCTTC
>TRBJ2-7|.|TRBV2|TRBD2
CASSRTSGIEQYF
TGTGCCAGCAGTCGGACTAGCGGAATCGAGCAGTACTTC